This T cell receptor (beta chain) is from a study of T cell repertoires in ileal Crohn's disease. Findings and caveats of the study: Clonality above 26.8% at surgery always came with endoscopic recurrence.

About this clone itself: Its antigen remains unidentified. This sample includes further DNA sequences coding for the same CDR3.

Method: immunoSEQ multiplex PCR; TCRdb's copy keeps in-frame clones and lacks some. The sample holds under 6,000 clones, around 80% seen once. Germline V lookup: CDR1 MGHRA, CDR2 YSYEKL. V was shortened by 0 bases and J by 4 bases, with 5 bases between the two germline ends. The CDR3 extends over 13 amino acids. This receptor was identified in an adult with Crohn's disease. This chain connects TRBV4-1 to TRBJ2-3; D is unclear. Material: ileal tissue. Written as DNA, the CDR3 is TGCGCCAGCAGCCAAGATAGCCCAGATACGCAGTATTTT. Its translation: CASSQDSPDTQYF.